The present TCR beta chain was sequenced within a study of blood T cell repertoires in COVID-19. Overall study context: T cells, B-cell-depleted T cells, or PBMCs supplied cDNA or gDNA.

Ages ranged from about 18 to 89 years, with residence in fewer than 25 US areas. Per the study methods: The authors estimated nucleated cell counts from reference gene primer amplification. Measured with immunoSEQ multiplex PCR; TCRdb has only the in-frame clones, and not every one. V, J and clone size were drawn from that table, and D and trimming were deduced from the DNA. The data contain 150,000 to 200,000 clones, around 82% of them singletons. The CDR3 is 13 residues long. Germline lookup yields CDR1 ENHRY and CDR2 SYGVKD. V lost 10 bases and J 6 bases, leaving 18 bases between the germline ends.

The clonotype was recovered from a woman in her sixties or seventies with acute COVID-19. The V and J genes are TRBV10-3 and TRBJ1-2, with D hard to call. Input material: PBMCs or T cells enriched from blood (not recorded which). CDR3 protein: CATSGLTFNGYTF. The CDR3 bases are TGTGCCACCAGCGGACTGACCTTTAATGGCTACACCTTC.